Presented here are 5 T cell receptor beta chains from one specimen sequenced in a study of Ad26.COV2.S vaccination and SARS-CoV-2 variants. Treatment of the sample: some 20 received Ad26.COV2.S at low or high dose, single or two shots; 5 received placebo; per-sample allocation not given. At day 63 after the first vaccine or placebo injection, samples were drawn. Generated by immunoSEQ multiplex PCR, the TCRdb table keeps only in-frame clones and is missing some. The sample contains hundreds of thousands of clones, 80% to 90% of which appear only once. The sample was peripheral blood, taken in a trial of Ad26.COV2.S vaccine versus placebo. These receptor sequences come from a person aged 18 to 59 who received the Ad26.COV2.S COVID-19 vaccine or a placebo.

This clone was counted once. This chain links TRBV4-1 with TRBJ1-4, with TRBD1 matching over 8 bases. The CDR3 sequence is 15 residues long. Trimming took 2 bases from V and 6 from J; bases not matched to a gene: 5. In germline, CDR1 is MGHRA, CDR2 YSYEKL. Written as DNA, the CDR3 is TGCGCCAGCAGCCAACGGACAGGGTTGCATGAAAAACTGTTTTTT. Protein product: CASSQRTGLHEKLFF.

This clone was detected a few times. J is TRBJ1-2 and V is TRBV12-3 or TRBV12-4; D is uncertain. CDR3 length: 12 amino acids. Trimming removed 3 bases at V and 7 bases at J, with 9 bases between. The CDR3 reads CASSFYSSGYTF. Here the CDR3 DNA reads TGTGCCAGCAGTTTTTATTCTTCTGGCTACACCTTC.

The chain combines TRBV4-3 with TRBJ1-2; maybe TRBD1 (6 bases). V was clipped by 1 base and J by 4 bases, with 10 bases between them. The CDR3 totals 14 residues. The germline V gene encodes CDR1 LGHNA and CDR2 YSLEER. CDR3 residues: CASSQGTAFYGYTF. Here the CDR3 DNA reads TGCGCCAGCAGCCAAGGGACAGCGTTCTATGGCTACACCTTC.

The chain uses TRBV4-1 and TRBJ2-7; D is possibly TRBD1 (5 bases). The CDR3 covers 14 residues. V lost 1 base to trimming and J lost 6 bases, with 13 bases between them. Germline V gives CDR1 MGHRA, CDR2 YSYEKL. CDR3 region: CASSQGPQAGEQYF. The CDR3 DNA sequence: TGCGCCAGCAGCCAAGGACCACAGGCCGGCGAGCAGTACTTC.

The V gene is TRBV11-3, the J gene TRBJ1-3; possible D gene TRBD1, 5 bases. Trimming stripped 0 bases from V and 0 bases from J, with 15 bases between. Germline V gives CDR1 SGHNT, CDR2 YENEEA. The CDR3 is 18 residues long. CDR3: CASSLDLEGPASGNTIYF. Written as DNA, the CDR3 is TGTGCCAGCAGCTTAGATCTGGAGGGACCAGCCTCTGGAAACACCATATATTTT.